Detailed here is one TCR beta chain. The antigen this receptor binds is unknown. No much larger clone is present one base from it, and per-base qualities are unavailable. For the CD8 naive samples, CD45RO-negative cells were positively selected for CCR7, yielding a CD45RA+CCR7+ population from which TemRA cells were excluded. The donors were healthy, HIV-negative adults with no recently reported acute infections or vaccinations. Every donor was a Caucasian adult residing in Nashville, Tennessee, USA. Blood was collected by leukapheresis, and PBMCs were isolated by Ficoll-Histopaque density gradient centrifugation and then cryopreserved in liquid nitrogen vapor phase. Analytical flow cytometry was used to check the purity and quantity of every magnetically sorted T cell population. Genomic DNA was isolated from every sorted fraction and measured by UV absorbance on a Nanodrop 2000c. Using the deep immunoSEQ assay, multiplex PCR amplified TCR CDR3 regions from genomic DNA. Extracted genomic DNA from each cell subset was distributed evenly across all wells of several immunoSEQ 96-well plates, and each plate was treated as a replicate. For sorted subsets, around 200 ng genomic DNA, equal to 30,000 to 35,000 T cell genomes, was loaded into each replicate PCR. The purified libraries were quantified using a Qubit 3.0 fluorometer, sized with a Bioanalyzer 2100, and then quantified again using the KAPA Library Quantification kit. Each immunoSEQ 96-well plate was sequenced on its own single-read 150-cycle Illumina NextSeq 550 flow cell. In the paper's pipeline: The immunoSEQ output contained only junctional sequences without quality scores, so filtering could not match that applied to full-length reads. To assign V/J genes and CDR3, sequences were annotated against IMGT germline references using PyIR, a Python wrapper for IgBLAST v1.9. Any read was removed if the V/J assignment was weak (E-value above 1e-6), the CDR3 was missing, or the read contained stop codons, out-of-frame junctions, or ambiguous translated residues. V3J clonotypes were defined as sequences sharing an identical inferred V gene, J gene, and CDR3 amino acid sequence. The percentage overlap between two repertoires was calculated by dividing the number of shared unique clonotypes by the size of the smaller repertoire. RTK rarefaction, the Chao1 estimator, and Recon v2.1 estimates of unobserved clonotypes were used to assess repertoire richness. Generation probabilities for all TCRbeta clonotypes obtained by the gDNA method from several donors were computed using OLGA. TCRdb holds this immuneACCESS table with in-frame rearrangements only. Some clones are missing; in checked studies, unresolved V genes explain under half, and the rest has no known cause. V, J and clone size were drawn from that table, and D and trimming were deduced from the DNA. In this sample the table shows about 2 million clones, roughly 95% of which occur a single time. The ten largest account for approximately 1% of the sample.

From the cysteine through the phenylalanine, the CDR3 covers 11 amino acids. The retained sequence is limited to the CDR3, 33 bases, with the frame set at the first base. V and J lose 5 bases and 6 bases, and a span of 8 bases separates them. Looking up the germline V gene yields CDR1 MNHNS and CDR2 SASEGT. The sample comes from a study of shared clonotypes between healthy human individuals (TCRdb year 2020). Broadly, across the study: The cohort included a few men and a couple of women between 18 and 49 years of age. For each donor, CD4 naive and CD4 memory were each run on three plates, CD8 naive on two plates, and CD8 memory on one plate. The study deeply sequenced blood TCR repertoires of about 5 healthy adults to estimate repertoire size and the extent of clonotype sharing between individuals. To increase sequencing depth and limit assay-specific biases, TCR repertoire library preparation and sequencing were carried out by different laboratories using diverse techniques. Per donor, leukapheresis produced somewhere between about 0.85 and 10 billion PBMCs.

What the work shows at the level of the full study, not this receptor alone: Estimated clonotype richness was generally larger for naive than for memory subsets. Higher generation probabilities were observed for clonotypes shared by all four sorted-subset donors than for non-shared clonotypes. Pairwise subsampling led to the expectation that sequencing depth would affect the degree of clonotype sharing among donors. Incomplete sequencing was indicated by rarefaction of sorted-subset datasets, despite the large sequencing depth. Sampling was limited to blood, and TCR repertoires in tissue likely differ from TCR repertoires in blood. About 5% of naive CD4, 3.5% of naive CD8, 2% to 2.5% of memory CD4, and about 0.4% of memory CD8 clonotypes were shared across several donors. Because the study included only a small number of donors, the genetic and exposure-history diversity represented was limited.

The rearrangement joined TRBV6-1 to TRBJ2-7, with a tentative D call of TRBD1 or TRBD2, each matching 5 bases. What was sequenced was naive CD8+ T cells sorted from blood. The intended sense of this specimen's cell subset or site label: CD45RA+CCR7+. The receptor comes from a man aged 18 to 29 in good health. The sequenced DNA is TGTGCCAGCAGTCACGGGGCCGAGCAGTACTTC. It translates to CASSHGAEQYF.